The 17 T cell receptor beta chains below come from one sample, sequenced in a study of molecular identifiers for immune sequencing clone quantification. TCRdb fed the PCR reads into MiXCR, producing one record per CDR3 protein. The sample has about 640,000 distinct CDR3 sequences; nearly 20% are singletons. Sequenced: naive CD8+ T cells from blood, with Jurkat cell RNA spiked in. Subset here: FACS-sorted CD8+CD4-CCR7+CD45RA+ naive T cells. The source of these receptors is a human donor in good health. Some libraries in this study had Jurkat cell RNA spiked in.

There are many counts of this clonotype. This chain links TRBV9 with TRBJ1-4; a possible D gene is TRBD1 (6 bases). Germline V gene data show CDR1 as SGDLS and CDR2 as YYNGEE. The V end was cut by 4 bases, the J end by 2 bases, with 21 bases between. The CDR3 spans 18 residues. The CDR3 loop reads CASSLNPEGGGTNEKLFF. The CDR3 DNA reads as TGTGCCAGCAGCCTCAACCCGGAGGGGGGAGGTACTAATGAAAAACTGTTTTTT.

This clonotype was seen ten or more times. This sequence joins TRBV11-2 and TRBJ2-7; D perhaps matches TRBD2 (6 bases). The CDR3 extends over 16 amino acids. The germline V gene encodes CDR1 SGHAT and CDR2 FQNNGV. The germline V and J ends were trimmed by 5 bases and 5 bases, with 22 bases remaining between them. In DNA form, the CDR3 reads TGTGCCAGCAGCCCTTTCGTAGGAGGGCAGGAGCACGAGCAGTACTTC. Encoded protein: CASSPFVGGQEHEQYF.

Turning to this clonotype: A much larger clone lies one base from this, so it may be a read error. The chain carries TRBV20-1 and TRBJ1-5, with D perhaps matching TRBD1 (5 bases). The CDR3 is 16 residues long. The germline CDR1 and CDR2 sequences are DFQATT and SNEGSKA (reference sequence). This chain's CDR3 is CSARQDGAYSNRPQHF. DNA of the CDR3: TGCAGTGCTAGACAGGACGGGGCCTATAGCAATCGGCCCCAGCATTTT.

This clonotype was observed at least ten times. This sequence joins TRBV9 and TRBJ2-1; TRBD2 agrees at 11 bases. V trimming: 0 bases; J trimming: 8 bases; junction bases outside the gene matches: 4. The germline V gene encodes CDR1 SGDLS and CDR2 YYNGEE. The length of the CDR3 is 15 residues. CDR3 coding DNA: TGTGCCAGCAGCGTAGGGACTAGCGGGTTGGATGAGCAGTTCTTC. This translates into CASSVGTSGLDEQFF.

This clonotype was seen repeatedly, ten times or more. The J gene is TRBJ2-2, the V gene TRBV6-6, with D possibly matching TRBD1 (6 bases). This CDR3 spans 14 amino acids. CDR1 MNHNY and CDR2 SVGAGI come from the germline V gene (reference sequence). V was shortened by 6 bases and J by 3 bases, with 11 bases between the two germline ends. The CDR3 sequence: CASRQGSDTGELFF. CDR3 DNA: TGTGCCAGCAGGCAGGGGTCGGACACCGGGGAGCTGTTTTTT.

This clonotype was seen at least ten times. The chain carries TRBV6-6 and TRBJ1-1; the D is unclear. V shed 0 bases and J shed 10 bases, with 12 bases lying between them. The CDR3 has 13 residues. Germline assignment: CDR1 MNHNY and CDR2 SVGAGI (reference sequence). The CDR3 region is CASSYSDEQSAFF. Written as DNA, the CDR3 is TGTGCCAGCAGTTACTCTGATGAGCAGTCAGCTTTCTTT.

In regard to this clonotype: At one boundary the junction diverges from the germline segment, which might be a read error. The V gene is TRBV9, the J gene TRBJ2-7, with TRBD1 matching over 7 bases. CDR1 SGDLS and CDR2 YYNGEE come from the germline V gene. The CDR3 has 14 residues. This CDR3 reads CASSSRDRVYKQYF. The CDR3 DNA reads TGTGCCAGCAGCTCCCGGGACAGAGTCTACAAGCAGTACTTC.

This clonotype was seen at least ten times. The genes are TRBV15 and TRBJ2-7, with 9 nucleotides matching TRBD1. The CDR3 runs to 16 residues. With V trimmed by 4 bases and J by 2 bases, 9 bases remained unmatched. Germline CDR1 is LNHNV and CDR2 is YYDKDF (reference sequence). The CDR3 DNA reads as TGTGCCACCAGCACTACGGACAGGGGACGGCCCTACGAGCAGTACTTC. It specifies CATSTTDRGRPYEQYF. The entire variable domain, with the rest obtained from reference TRBV15 and TRBJ2-7, is as follows: DAMVIQNPRYQVTQFGKPVTLSCSQTLNHNVMYWYQQKSSQAPKLLFHYYDKDFNNEADTPDNFQSRRPNTSFCFLDIRSPGLGDTAMYLCATSTTDRGRPYEQYFGPGTRLTVT.

For this clonotype: This clone may be a read error of a much larger clone one base away. V and J are TRBV7-9 and TRBJ2-7, with D uncertain. CDR1 is SEHNR, CDR2 FQNEAQ, per germline (reference sequence). Trimming left V 6 bases short and J 5 bases short, with 11 bases between. The CDR3 extends over 12 amino acids. CDR3 sequence (DNA): TGTGCCAGCAGGGGGTCTGGGGACGAGCAGTACTTC. The encoded protein is CASRGSGDEQYF.

With regard to this clonotype: The CDR3 end shows no conserved phenylalanine or tryptophan, and so a read error is likely. V and J are TRBV7-9 and TRBJ2-3; D is unresolved. The V end lost 1 base, the J end lost 4 bases, and 12 bases lay between the germline ends. The CDR3 runs 15 residues. CDR1 is SEHNR, CDR2 FQNEAQ, per germline (reference sequence). The CDR3 protein is CASSLVGSSSDTQYP. For the CDR3, the DNA is TGTGCCAGCAGCTTAGTTGGTAGCAGCTCAGATACGCAGTATCCT.

This clonotype was observed at least ten times. The V call is TRBV7-2, the J call TRBJ2-2; D ambiguous. The ends were cut back, 3 bases at V and 1 base at J, with 9 bases in the middle. In germline, CDR1 is SGHTA, CDR2 FQGNSA. The CDR3 is 15 amino acids. The CDR3 spells CASSFITENTGELFF. CDR3 nucleotides: TGTGCCAGCAGCTTTATAACAGAGAACACCGGGGAGCTGTTTTTT.

This clonotype occurred many times. This sequence joins TRBV7-9 and TRBJ2-5, with D perhaps given as TRBD1 or TRBD2 (5 bases each). CDR3 length: 15 residues. Germline V gene lookup returns CDR1 SEHNR and CDR2 FQNEAQ (reference sequence). The V end lost 5 bases, the J end lost 4 bases, and 17 bases lay between the germline ends. This CDR3 reads CASSLGVAHRETQYF. The CDR3 DNA reads as TGTGCCAGCAGCCTGGGGGTGGCTCATCGAGAGACCCAGTACTTC.

This clonotype was counted many times. V is TRBV7-9 and J is TRBJ2-5, with a tentative D call TRBD1 (6 bases). Germline loops: CDR1 SEHNR, CDR2 FQNEAQ (reference sequence). This CDR3 contains 15 residues. The V end lost 4 bases, the J end lost 2 bases, and 14 bases lay between the germline ends. The CDR3 is CASSSQGNGQETQYF. The CDR3, as DNA: TGTGCCAGCAGCTCTCAGGGGAATGGTCAAGAGACCCAGTACTTC.

The chain has TRBV27 and TRBJ2-1; unclear D gene. The CDR3 consists of 12 residues. CDR1 and CDR2 (germline): MNHEY, SMNVEV (reference sequence). Trimming took off 7 bases at V and 4 bases at J, with 8 bases between the two ends. CDR3 sequence reads: CASTTIYNEQFF. Here the CDR3 DNA reads TGTGCCAGCACAACCATTTACAATGAGCAGTTCTTC.

Many counts were recorded for this clonotype. V is TRBV5-1 and J is TRBJ2-7; 8 nucleotides line up with TRBD1. CDR1 SGHRS and CDR2 YFSETQ come from the germline V gene. J was trimmed by 6 bases and V by 0 bases; bases with no gene match: 14. CDR3 length: 17 amino acids. The CDR3: CASSLDGFGQGAFEQYF. The CDR3 region has the DNA TGCGCCAGCAGCTTGGATGGCTTTGGGCAGGGGGCGTTCGAGCAGTACTTC. Full variable domain (remainder filled in from reference TRBV5-1 and TRBJ2-7): KAGVTQTPRYLIKTRGQQVTLSCSPISGHRSVSWYQQTPGQGLQFLFEYFSETQRNKGNFPGRFSGRQFSNSRSEMNVSTLELGDSALYLCASSLDGFGQGAFEQYFGPGTRLTVT.

At least ten counts were recorded for this clonotype. The chain is built from TRBV30 and TRBJ2-3; a weak D match, TRBD1 (6 bases). The V end was cut by 5 bases, the J end by 2 bases, with 17 bases between. The CDR3 has 15 amino acids. Germline V lookup: CDR1 GTSNPN, CDR2 SVGIG (reference sequence). Here the CDR3 DNA reads TGTGCCTGGTCCCCTCCGACAGGCGACACAGATACGCAGTATTTT. This codes for CAWSPPTGDTDTQYF.

To note about this clonotype: A much larger clone lies a single base off, so this may be a read error. The chain carries TRBV4-3 and TRBJ1-5; 7 nucleotides match TRBD1. This CDR3 has 14 residues. CDR1 and CDR2 from the germline V gene are LGHNA and YSLEER. The trim removed 4 bases at V and 6 bases at J, leaving 6 bases unmatched. CDR3 sequence (DNA): TGCGCCAGCAGCCCGGGGACAGTTAGTCAGCCCCAGCATTTT. It yields the protein CASSPGTVSQPQHF.